A selection of T cell receptor beta chains follows, all from one sample in a study of neurological immune-mediated disorders. MiXCR was run by TCRdb on the 5' RACE reads, yielding one entry per CDR3 protein. The data hold 95,000 or so distinct CDR3 sequences, with around 3.3% observed a single time. Sequenced material: PBMCs. These receptors came from a woman between 18 and 30 years old with multiple sclerosis. Each CDR3 is given with its conserved first and last residue. A D gene is named only where the DNA matches it firmly. Size is stated for part of the rows, as once, few or many counts, or as a class when the clone is expanded.

j_gene,v_gene,abundance,d_gene,CDR3nt,CDR3aa
TRBJ2-2,TRBV3-1,many,NA,TGTGCCAGCAGCCGTAGTGGGGAAACCGGGGAGCTGTTTTTT,CASSRSGETGELFF
TRBJ1-2,TRBV3-1,many,TRBD1,TGTGCCAGCAGCCTTACCCGGGACACAGGGGCCAAAAACTATGGCTACACCTTC,CASSLTRDTGAKNYGYTF
TRBJ2-5,TRBV5-1,few,TRBD2,TGCGCCAGCAGCGAGGCTAGCGGAGAGACCCAGTACTTC,CASSEASGETQYF
TRBJ1-2,TRBV12-3/TRBV12-4,many,TRBD1,TGTGCCAGCACCCAGGTGACAGGGACAAACTATGGCTACACCTTC,CASTQVTGTNYGYTF
TRBJ2-1,TRBV5-5,many,TRBD2,TGTGCCAGCAGGGGGCCCTTAAGCGGGGGGTCACGCGAGCAGTTCTTC,CASRGPLSGGSREQFF
TRBJ2-1,TRBV6-1,many,TRBD1,TGTGCCAGCAGAGCCGACAGGGGGCCCTACAATGAGCAGTTCTTC,CASRADRGPYNEQFF
TRBJ2-7,TRBV10-3,many,NA,TGTGCCATCAGTGAGCAGGGGGGGTACTACGAGCAGTACTTC,CAISEQGGYYEQYF
TRBJ2-2,TRBV7-9,NA,NA,TGTGACAGCCTTCGCGGCACCGGGGAGCTGTTTTTT,CDSLRGTGELFF
TRBJ1-5,TRBV7-2,many,NA,TGTGCCAGCAGCCCCGCGGGACAAAGTTATAGTAATCAGCCCCAGCATTTT,CASSPAGQSYSNQPQHF
TRBJ1-6,TRBV5-1,many,TRBD1,TGCGCCAGCAGCTTTTACGACAGGGAGAATTCACCCCTCCACTTT,CASSFYDRENSPLHF
TRBJ2-5,TRBV11-2,many,NA,TGTGCCAGCAGCCCGGGGTACCAAGAGACCCAGTACTTC,CASSPGYQETQYF
TRBJ1-2,TRBV7-8,many,NA,TGTGCCAGCAGCTTACTCGGGCAGGGGCATGGTGGCTACACCTTC,CASSLLGQGHGGYTF